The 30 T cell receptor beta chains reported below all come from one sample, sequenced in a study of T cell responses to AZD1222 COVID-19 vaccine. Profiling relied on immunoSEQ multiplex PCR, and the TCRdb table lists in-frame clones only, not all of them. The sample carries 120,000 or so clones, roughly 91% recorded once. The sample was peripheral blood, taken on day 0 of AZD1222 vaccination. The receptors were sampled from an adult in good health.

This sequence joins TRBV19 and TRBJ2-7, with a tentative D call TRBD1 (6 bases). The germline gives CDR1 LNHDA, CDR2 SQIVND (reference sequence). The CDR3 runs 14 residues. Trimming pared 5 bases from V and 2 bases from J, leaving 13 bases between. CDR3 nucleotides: TGTGCCAGTAGTGTATCACAGGGTCCCTACGAGCAGTACTTC. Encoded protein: CASSVSQGPYEQYF.

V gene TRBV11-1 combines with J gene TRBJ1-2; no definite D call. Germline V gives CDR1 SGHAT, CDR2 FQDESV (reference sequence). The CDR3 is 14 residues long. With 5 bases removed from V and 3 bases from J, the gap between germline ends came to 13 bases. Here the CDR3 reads CASSPIPSDYGYTF. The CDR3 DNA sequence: TGTGCCAGCAGCCCGATACCCTCCGACTATGGCTACACCTTC. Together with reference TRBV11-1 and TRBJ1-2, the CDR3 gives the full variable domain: EAEVAQSPRYKITEKSQAVAFWCDPISGHATLYWYRQILGQGPELLVQFQDESVVDDSQLPKDRFSAERLKGVDSTLKIQPAELGDSAMYLCASSPIPSDYGYTFGSGTRLTVV.

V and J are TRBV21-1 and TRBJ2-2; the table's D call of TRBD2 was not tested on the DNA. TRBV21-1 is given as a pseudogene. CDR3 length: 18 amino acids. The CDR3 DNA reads TGTGCCAGCAGCAGAGGCGGGATACTAGCGGGAGGGCCCGGGGAGCTGTTTTTT. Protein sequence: CASSRGGILAGGPGELFF.

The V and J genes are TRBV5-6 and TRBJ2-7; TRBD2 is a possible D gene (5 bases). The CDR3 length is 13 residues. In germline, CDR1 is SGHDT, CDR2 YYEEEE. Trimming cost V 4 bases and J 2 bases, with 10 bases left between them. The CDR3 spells CASSPGSAYEQYF. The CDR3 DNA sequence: TGTGCCAGCAGCCCGGGTAGCGCCTACGAGCAGTACTTC.

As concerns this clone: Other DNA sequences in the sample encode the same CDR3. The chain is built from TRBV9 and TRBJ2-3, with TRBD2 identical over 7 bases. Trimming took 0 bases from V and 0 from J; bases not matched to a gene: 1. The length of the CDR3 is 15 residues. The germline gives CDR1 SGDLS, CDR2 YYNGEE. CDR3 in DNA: TGTGCCAGCAGCGTAGCTAGCGGCAGCACAGATACGCAGTATTTT. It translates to CASSVASGSTDTQYF. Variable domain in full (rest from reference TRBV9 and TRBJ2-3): DSGVTQTPKHLITATGQRVTLRCSPRSGDLSVYWYQQSLDQGLQFLIQYYNGEERAKGNILERFSAQQFPDLHSELNLSSLELGDSALYFCASSVASGSTDTQYFGPGTRLTVL.

As DNA, the CDR3 is TGTGCCAGCACTGCCGGGGCAGGGAACTTTCAGCCCCAGCATTTT. Protein sequence: CASTAGAGNFQPQHF. V and J are TRBV6-5 and TRBJ1-5; perhaps TRBD1 as D (5 bases). Trimming shortened V by 7 bases and J by 6 bases, and 19 bases separated the two germline ends. Germline values: CDR1 MNHEY, CDR2 SVGAGI. The CDR3 has 15 residues.

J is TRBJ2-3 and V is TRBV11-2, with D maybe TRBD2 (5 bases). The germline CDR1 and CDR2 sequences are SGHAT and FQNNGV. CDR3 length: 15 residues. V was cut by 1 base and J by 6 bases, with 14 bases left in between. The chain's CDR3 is CASSLGGAGPDTQYF. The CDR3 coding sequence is TGTGCCAGCAGCTTAGGGGGAGCCGGCCCGGATACGCAGTATTTT. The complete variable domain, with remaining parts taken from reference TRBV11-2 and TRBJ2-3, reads EAGVAQSPRYKIIEKRQSVAFWCNPISGHATLYWYQQILGQGPKLLIQFQNNGVVDDSQLPKDRFSAERLKGVDSTLKIQPAKLEDSAVYLCASSLGGAGPDTQYFGPGTRLTVL.

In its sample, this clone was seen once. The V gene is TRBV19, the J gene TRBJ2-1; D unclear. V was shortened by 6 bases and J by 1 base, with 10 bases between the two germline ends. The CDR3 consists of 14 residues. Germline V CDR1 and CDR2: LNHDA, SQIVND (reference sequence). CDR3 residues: CASRDRSSYNEQFF. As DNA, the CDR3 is TGTGCCAGTAGAGACCGATCTTCCTACAATGAGCAGTTCTTC.

This chain's CDR3 is CASSPSAGVDTEAFF. The DNA for the CDR3 is TGTGCCAGCAGCCCTAGCGCCGGGGTAGACACTGAAGCTTTCTTT. The V call is TRBV9, the J call TRBJ1-1, with no clear D. This CDR3 is 15 amino acids long. Germline lookup yields CDR1 SGDLS and CDR2 YYNGEE. The ends were cut back, 4 bases at V and 3 bases at J, with 16 bases in the middle. The whole variable domain, filled in from reference TRBV9 and TRBJ1-1, reads DSGVTQTPKHLITATGQRVTLRCSPRSGDLSVYWYQQSLDQGLQFLIQYYNGEERAKGNILERFSAQQFPDLHSELNLSSLELGDSALYFCASSPSAGVDTEAFFGQGTRLTVV.

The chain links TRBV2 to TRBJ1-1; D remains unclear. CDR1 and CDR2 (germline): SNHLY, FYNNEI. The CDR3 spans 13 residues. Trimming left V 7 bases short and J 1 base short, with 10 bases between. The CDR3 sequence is CASTVQTNTEAFF. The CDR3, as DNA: TGTGCCAGCACGGTACAGACGAACACTGAAGCTTTCTTT. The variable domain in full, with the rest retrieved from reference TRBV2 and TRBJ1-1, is EPEVTQTPSHQVTQMGQEVILRCVPISNHLYFYWYRQILGQKVEFLVSFYNNEISEKSEIFDDQFSVERPDGSNFTLKIRSTKLEDSAMYFCASTVQTNTEAFFGQGTRLTVV.

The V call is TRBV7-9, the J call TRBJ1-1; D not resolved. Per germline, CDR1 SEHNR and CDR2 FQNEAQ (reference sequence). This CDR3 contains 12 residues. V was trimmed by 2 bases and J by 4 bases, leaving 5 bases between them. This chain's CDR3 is CASSLLGTEAFF. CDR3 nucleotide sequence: TGTGCCAGCAGCTTACTTGGCACTGAAGCTTTCTTT.

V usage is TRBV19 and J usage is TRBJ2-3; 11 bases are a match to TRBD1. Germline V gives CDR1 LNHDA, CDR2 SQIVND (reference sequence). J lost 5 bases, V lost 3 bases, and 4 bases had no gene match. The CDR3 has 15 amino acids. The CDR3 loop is CASSMGDRGRDTQYF. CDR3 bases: TGTGCCAGTAGTATGGGGGACAGGGGGAGAGATACGCAGTATTTT.

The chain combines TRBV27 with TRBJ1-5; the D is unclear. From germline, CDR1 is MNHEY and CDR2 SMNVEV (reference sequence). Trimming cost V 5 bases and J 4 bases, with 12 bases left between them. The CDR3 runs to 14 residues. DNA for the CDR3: TGTGCCAGCAGTCCCACGAGGGAGAATCAGCCCCAGCATTTT. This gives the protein CASSPTRENQPQHF.

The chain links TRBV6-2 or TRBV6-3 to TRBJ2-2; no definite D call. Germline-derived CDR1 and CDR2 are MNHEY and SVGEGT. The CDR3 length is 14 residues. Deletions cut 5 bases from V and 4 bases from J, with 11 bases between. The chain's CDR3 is CASSKYPLTGELFF. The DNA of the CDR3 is TGTGCCAGCAGTAAATATCCCCTCACCGGGGAGCTGTTTTTT.

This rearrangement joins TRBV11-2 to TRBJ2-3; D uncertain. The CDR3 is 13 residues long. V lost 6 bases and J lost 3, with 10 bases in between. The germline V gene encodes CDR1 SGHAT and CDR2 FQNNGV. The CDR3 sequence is CASRSGGTDTQYF. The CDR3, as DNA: TGTGCCAGCAGGTCGGGTGGGACAGATACGCAGTATTTT.

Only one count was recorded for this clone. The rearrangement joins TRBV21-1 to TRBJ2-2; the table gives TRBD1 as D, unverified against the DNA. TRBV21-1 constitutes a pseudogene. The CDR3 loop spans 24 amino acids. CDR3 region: CASSKESSKPKYGHGTGNTGELFF. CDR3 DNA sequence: TGTGCCAGCAGCAAAGAATCCAGTAAGCCAAAATACGGGCACGGGACAGGCAACACCGGGGAGCTGTTTTTT.

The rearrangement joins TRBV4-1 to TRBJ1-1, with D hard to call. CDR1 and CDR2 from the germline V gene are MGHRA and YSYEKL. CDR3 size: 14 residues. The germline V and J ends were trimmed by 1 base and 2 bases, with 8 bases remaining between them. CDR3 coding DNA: TGCGCCAGCAGCCAAGTGAACGGCAACACTGAAGCTTTCTTT. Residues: CASSQVNGNTEAFF.

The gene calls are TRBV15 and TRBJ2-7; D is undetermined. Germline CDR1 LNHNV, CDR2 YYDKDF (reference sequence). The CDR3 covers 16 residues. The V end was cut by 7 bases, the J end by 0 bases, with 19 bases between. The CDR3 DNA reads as TGTGCCACCACCGGTGCGGACCGTCCGAGCTCCTACGAGCAGTACTTC. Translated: CATTGADRPSSYEQYF.

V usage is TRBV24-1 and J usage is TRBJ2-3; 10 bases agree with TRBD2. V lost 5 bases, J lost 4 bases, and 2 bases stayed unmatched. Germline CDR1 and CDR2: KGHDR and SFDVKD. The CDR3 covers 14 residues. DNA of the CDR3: TGTGCCACCAGTGGTAGCGGGAGGTCAGATACGCAGTATTTT. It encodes CATSGSGRSDTQYF.

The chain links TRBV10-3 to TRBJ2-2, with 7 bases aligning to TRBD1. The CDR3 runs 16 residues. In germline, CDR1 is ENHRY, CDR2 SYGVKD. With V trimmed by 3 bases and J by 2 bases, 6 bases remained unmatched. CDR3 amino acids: CAISDDRTGNTGELFF. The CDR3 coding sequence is TGTGCCATCAGTGACGATCGGACAGGAAACACCGGGGAGCTGTTTTTT.

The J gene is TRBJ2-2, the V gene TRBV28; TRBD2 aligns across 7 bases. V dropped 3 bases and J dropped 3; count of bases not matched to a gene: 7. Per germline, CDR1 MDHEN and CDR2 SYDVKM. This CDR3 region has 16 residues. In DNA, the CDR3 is TGTGCCAGCAGTTTGAGGCCGAGCGGGGACACCGGGGAGCTGTTTTTT. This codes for CASSLRPSGDTGELFF. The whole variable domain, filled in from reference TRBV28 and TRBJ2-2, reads DVKVTQSSRYLVKRTGEKVFLECVQDMDHENMFWYRQDPGLGLRLIYFSYDVKMKEKGDIPEGYSVSREKKERFSLILESASTNQTSMYLCASSLRPSGDTGELFFGEGSRLTVL.

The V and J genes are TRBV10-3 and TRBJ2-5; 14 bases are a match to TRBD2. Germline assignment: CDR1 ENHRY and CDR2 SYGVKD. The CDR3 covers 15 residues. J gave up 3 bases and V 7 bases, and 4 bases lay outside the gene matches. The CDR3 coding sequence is TGTGCCATCAAGAAGGGACTAGCGGGAGAAGAGACCCAGTACTTC. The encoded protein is CAIKKGLAGEETQYF.

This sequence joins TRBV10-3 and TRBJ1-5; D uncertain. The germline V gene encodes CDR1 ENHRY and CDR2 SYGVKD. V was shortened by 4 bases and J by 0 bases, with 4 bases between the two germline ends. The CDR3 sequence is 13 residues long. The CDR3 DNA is TGTGCCATCAGTGGGAGTAGCAATCAGCCCCAGCATTTT. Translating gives CAISGSSNQPQHF.

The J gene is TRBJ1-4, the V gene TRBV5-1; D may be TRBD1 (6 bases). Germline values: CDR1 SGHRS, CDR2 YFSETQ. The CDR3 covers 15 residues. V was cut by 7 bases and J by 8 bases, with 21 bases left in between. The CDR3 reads CASQIEGGLREKLFF. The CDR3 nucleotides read TGCGCCAGCCAAATTGAGGGGGGCTTGCGGGAAAAACTGTTTTTT.

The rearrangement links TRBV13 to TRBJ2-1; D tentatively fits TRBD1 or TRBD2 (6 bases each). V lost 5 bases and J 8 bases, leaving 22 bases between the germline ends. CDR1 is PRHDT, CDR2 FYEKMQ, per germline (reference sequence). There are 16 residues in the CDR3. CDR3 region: CASSHQASDRPYEQFF. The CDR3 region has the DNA TGTGCCAGCAGCCATCAAGCTAGCGACAGGCCCTATGAGCAGTTCTTC.

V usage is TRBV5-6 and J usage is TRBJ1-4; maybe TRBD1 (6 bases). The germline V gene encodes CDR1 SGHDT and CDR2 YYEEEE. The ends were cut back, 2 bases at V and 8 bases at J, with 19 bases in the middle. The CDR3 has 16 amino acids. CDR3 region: CASSFRLLQGDEKLFF. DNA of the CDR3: TGTGCCAGCAGCTTTAGGTTGTTACAGGGTGACGAAAAACTGTTTTTT. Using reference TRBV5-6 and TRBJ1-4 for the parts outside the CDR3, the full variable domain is DAGVTQSPTHLIKTRGQQVTLRCSPKSGHDTVSWYQQALGQGPQFIFQYYEEEERQRGNFPDRFSGHQFPNYSSELNVNALLLGDSALYLCASSFRLLQGDEKLFFGSGTQLSVL.

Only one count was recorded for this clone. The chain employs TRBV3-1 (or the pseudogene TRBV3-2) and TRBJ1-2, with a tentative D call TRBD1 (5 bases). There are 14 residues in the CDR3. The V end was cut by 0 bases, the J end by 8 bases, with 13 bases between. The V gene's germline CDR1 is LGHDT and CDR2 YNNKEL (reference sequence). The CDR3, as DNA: TGTGCCAGCAGCCAAGATAATTGGGGGGGAGGCTACACCTTC. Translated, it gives CASSQDNWGGGYTF.

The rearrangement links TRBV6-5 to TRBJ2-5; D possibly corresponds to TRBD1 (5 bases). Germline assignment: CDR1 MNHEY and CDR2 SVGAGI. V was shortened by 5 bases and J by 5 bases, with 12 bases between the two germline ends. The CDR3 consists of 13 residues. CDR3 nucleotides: TGTGCCAGCAGTCGTAGAGCAGGGGAGACCCAGTACTTC. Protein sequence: CASSRRAGETQYF.

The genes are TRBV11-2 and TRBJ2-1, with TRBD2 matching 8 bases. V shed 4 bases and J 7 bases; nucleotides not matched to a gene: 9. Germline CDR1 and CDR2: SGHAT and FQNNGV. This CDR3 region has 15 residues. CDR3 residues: CASSSIAGSRNEQFF. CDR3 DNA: TGTGCCAGCAGCTCTATAGCGGGAAGTCGTAATGAGCAGTTCTTC. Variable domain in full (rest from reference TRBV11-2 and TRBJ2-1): EAGVAQSPRYKIIEKRQSVAFWCNPISGHATLYWYQQILGQGPKLLIQFQNNGVVDDSQLPKDRFSAERLKGVDSTLKIQPAKLEDSAVYLCASSSIAGSRNEQFFGPGTRLTVL.

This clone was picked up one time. The CDR3, as DNA: TGTGCCAGCAGCTCAAACCCGTGGACTAGCGGAAAAGATACGCAGTATTTT. Its protein product is CASSSNPWTSGKDTQYF. The chain links TRBV7-2 to TRBJ2-3, with TRBD2 identical over 10 bases. This CDR3 has 17 residues. J gave up 5 bases and V 4 bases, and 12 bases lay outside the gene matches. From germline, CDR1 is SGHTA and CDR2 FQGNSA. Complete variable domain (other parts from reference TRBV7-2 and TRBJ2-3): GAGVSQSPSNKVTEKGKDVELRCDPISGHTALYWYRQSLGQGLEFLIYFQGNSAPDKSGLPSDRFSAERTGGSVSTLTIQRTQQEDSAVYLCASSSNPWTSGKDTQYFGPGTRLTVL.